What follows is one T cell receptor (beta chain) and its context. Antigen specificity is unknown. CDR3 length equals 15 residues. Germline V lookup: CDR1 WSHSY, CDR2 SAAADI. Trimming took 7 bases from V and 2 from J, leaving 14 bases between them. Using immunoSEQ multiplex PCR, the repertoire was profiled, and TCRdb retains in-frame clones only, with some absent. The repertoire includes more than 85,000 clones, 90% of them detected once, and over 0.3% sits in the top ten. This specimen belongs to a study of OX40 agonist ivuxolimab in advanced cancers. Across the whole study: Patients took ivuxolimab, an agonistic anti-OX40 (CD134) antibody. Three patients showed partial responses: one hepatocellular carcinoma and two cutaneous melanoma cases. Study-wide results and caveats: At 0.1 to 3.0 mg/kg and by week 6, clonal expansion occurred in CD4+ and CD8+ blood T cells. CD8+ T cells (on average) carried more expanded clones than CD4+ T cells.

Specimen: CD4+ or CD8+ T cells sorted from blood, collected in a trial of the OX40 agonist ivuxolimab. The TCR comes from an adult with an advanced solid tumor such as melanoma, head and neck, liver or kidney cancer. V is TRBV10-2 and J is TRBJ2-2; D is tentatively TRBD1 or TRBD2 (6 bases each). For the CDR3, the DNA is TGCGCCAGCATGGGGGGCGCGCTCAACACCGGGGAGCTGTTTTTT. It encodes CASMGGALNTGELFF.